The clone carrying this T cell receptor (beta chain) was seen only a few times. The antigen is undetermined. The data belong to a study of early T cells in non-severe SARS-CoV-2 infection. Study overall: Bulk RNA taken from unsorted whole blood was sequenced, leaving chains unpaired.

Study findings and constraints: VDJdb matching favored anti-spike CD8 responses, missing private and CD4 specificities.

Individual cDNA molecules each received unique molecular identifiers attached to them. TCRdb fed the 5' RACE reads into MiXCR, producing one record per CDR3 protein. Of 25,000 to 30,000 distinct CDR3 sequences in the sample, roughly 4.8% were seen once. Germline CDR1 is MNHEY and CDR2 is SVGEGT. CDR3 length: 14 residues. V shed 5 bases and J shed 5 bases, with 14 bases lying between them. The chain joins TRBV6-2 or TRBV6-3 to TRBJ2-3, with no clear D. Sequenced sample: whole blood. The receptor comes from an adult who was a healthcare worker with PCR-confirmed SARS-CoV-2 infection or an uninfected control (not recorded which). CDR3 nucleotide sequence: TGTGCCAGCAGTCACTGGGGTCTTCAAGATACGCAGTATTTT. The encoded protein is CASSHWGLQDTQYF.